This T cell receptor (beta chain) stems from a study of immune heterogeneity within non-small cell lung tumors. The authors amplified TCR beta CDR3 by multiplex PCR with 32 V and 13 J primers. MiXCR, run by TCRdb on the multiplex PCR reads, gives a single entry per CDR3 protein. Among roughly 2,900 distinct CDR3 sequences, 20% to 30% were seen once, and the ten largest hold around 15%. Unmatched junction bases numbered 8, after V lost 2 bases and J lost 2 bases. The CDR3 length is 16 residues. Germline values: CDR1 MDHEN, CDR2 SYDVKM. The starting template was genomic DNA from bulk tumor, approximately 630 ng per sample. Doctors removed several biopsies from each primary tumor during surgery, keeping them far apart. Surgery that was curative in intent was performed on patients with untreated, newly diagnosed non-small cell lung cancer.

The TCR was taken from a female donor with non-small cell lung cancer. The V gene is TRBV28, the J gene TRBJ2-7, with 8 nucleotides matching TRBD1. The sample consisted of lung tumor tissue. CDR3 nucleotide sequence: TGTGCCAGCAGTTTAATAAGGACAGGGATCACCTACGAGCAGTACTTC. Protein: CASSLIRTGITYEQYF.